These 9 T cell receptor beta chains were all obtained from the same sample, sequenced in a study of vaccination and CD4 T cells after COVID-19. The Oncomine TCR Beta short-read assay sequenced DNA from cultured CD4+ T cells. TCRdb reprocessed the PCR reads with MiXCR, giving one entry per CDR3 protein. The table has several thousand distinct CDR3 sequences, around 50% seen once. Which antigens these TCRs recognize remains unknown. This sample's treatment: roughly 11-day PBMC culture with coronavirus spike peptide pools or control peptides (ViraFEST assay). During the years 2011-2018, before the COVID-19 pandemic, the unexposed donor's CD4+ T cells were collected. Sequences were obtained from CD4+ T cells from blood, cultured in vitro. The source of these receptors is a human donor in good health.

The CDR3 DNA sequence: TGTGCCAGCAGCTTGGGCGGACTAGCAACTTCTGGGGCCAACGTCCTGACTTTC. Amino acid sequence: CASSLGGLATSGANVLTF. The chain links TRBV5-4 to TRBJ2-6; 8 bases are shared with TRBD2. V was pared by 0 bases and J by 1 base, with 6 bases of the junction left unmatched. This CDR3 is 18 amino acids long. The germline V gene encodes CDR1 SGHNT and CDR2 YYREEE (reference sequence).

The chain couples TRBV14 to TRBJ2-5, with TRBD1 matching 8 bases. V shed 3 bases and J 4 bases; nucleotides not matched to a gene: 4. Germline V lookup: CDR1 SGHDN, CDR2 FVKESK. This CDR3 has 14 amino acids. CDR3 residues: CASSQDRVIETQYF. CDR3 nucleotides: TGTGCCAGCAGCCAGGACAGGGTGATAGAGACCCAGTACTTC.

The chain links TRBV6-2 or TRBV6-3 to TRBJ2-7; 9 bases are a match to TRBD1. This CDR3 contains 16 residues. Trimming cost V 6 bases and J 5 bases; bases outside gene matches: 14. Germline CDR1 MNHEY, CDR2 SVGEGT. Here the CDR3 reads CASSRRGQGGWDEQYF. CDR3 sequence (DNA): TGTGCCAGCAGCCGACGGGGACAGGGCGGTTGGGACGAGCAGTACTTC.

The chain uses TRBV30 and TRBJ1-5; TRBD1 matches at 7 bases. Germline CDR1 and CDR2: GTSNPN and SVGIG (reference sequence). The ends lost 2 bases at V and 11 bases at J; junction bases unmatched: 6. There are 12 residues in the CDR3. The CDR3 protein is CAWSLSTGTQHF. The DNA for the CDR3 is TGTGCCTGGAGTCTTTCGACAGGGACCCAGCATTTT.

The V call is TRBV10-3, the J call TRBJ2-7, with D perhaps assigned TRBD1 or TRBD2 (5 bases each). The germline CDR1 and CDR2 sequences are ENHRY and SYGVKD. CDR3 length: 15 amino acids. V was pared by 6 bases and J by 5 bases, with 20 bases between. CDR3 sequence reads: CAIREAGNPSDEQYF. The CDR3 DNA reads TGTGCCATCAGGGAGGCAGGGAACCCCTCTGACGAGCAGTACTTC.

This chain connects TRBV2 to TRBJ2-7; 7 bases match TRBD1. The CDR3 spans 13 residues. Losses at the gene ends were 8 bases for V and 9 bases for J; bases not matched to a gene: 13. CDR1 is SNHLY and CDR2 is FYNNEI in the germline V gene. The CDR3 region is CASHQGVPYAQYF. In nucleotides, the CDR3 is TGTGCCAGCCACCAGGGGGTCCCTTATGCGCAGTACTTC.

In this sample, this clonotype turned up a few times. This chain connects TRBV12-3 or TRBV12-4 to TRBJ2-5; no firm D call. The V and J ends lost 3 bases and 0 bases respectively, with 8 bases between them. The CDR3 totals 14 residues. DNA for the CDR3: TGTGCCAGCAGTTTCGAACAGTACCAAGAGACCCAGTACTTC. It translates to CASSFEQYQETQYF.

This clonotype has only a few counts. The chain recombines TRBV7-9 with TRBJ2-7; 10 bases map to TRBD1. The length of the CDR3 is 16 residues. Germline CDR1 SEHNR, CDR2 FQNEAQ (reference sequence). Trimming took 0 bases from V and 6 from J; bases not matched to a gene: 8. The CDR3 loop reads CASSLAVGDRGLEQYF. CDR3 sequence (DNA): TGTGCCAGCAGCTTAGCGGTGGGAGACAGGGGGCTCGAGCAGTACTTC.

This clonotype is judged hyperexpanded. This sequence joins TRBV2 and TRBJ2-2; D is possibly TRBD2 (6 bases). There are 15 residues in the CDR3. Trimming stripped 6 bases from V and 5 bases from J, with 16 bases between. Germline loops: CDR1 SNHLY, CDR2 FYNNEI. The CDR3 loop is CASRGGSPLTGELFF. In DNA, the CDR3 is TGTGCCAGCAGGGGAGGCAGCCCACTGACCGGGGAGCTGTTTTTT.